The entry below gives a single T cell receptor beta chain sequence along with its context. Its antigen is not yet known. Base qualities are not recorded, but no much larger clone differs from it by a single base. Relative to germline, V is missing 4 bases and J is missing 2 bases, with 6 bases of the junction outside any gene match. Reading the germline V gene gives CDR1 MDHEN and CDR2 SYDVKM. Including the terminal cysteine and phenylalanine, the CDR3 comprises 15 residues. The entry retains the CDR3 DNA only, 45 bases that are in frame from base 1. These data come from a study of cytomegalovirus exposure and HLA in healthy donors listed by TCRdb under 2017. Turning to the overall study: According to an earlier analysis of 550 to 700 of the donors, about 179 million T cells yielded 90 million to 140 million unique TCR beta sequences and around 280 Gb of sequence data. Typing coverage varied by locus: roughly 620-640 donors for A, B, C, DRB1 and DQB1; under 550 for DQA1; around 610 for DPA1; 400 to 480 for DPB1. The later analysis used no new phenotypic data to find candidate immune exposures, relying instead on TCR beta sequences and their occurrence across donors. An earlier analysis of roughly 600 of the donors used high-throughput TCR beta sequencing to judge whether each TCR beta V gene segment behaved as functional or pseudogenic. Roughly 310 gigabases of sequencing data and tens of millions of unique TCR sequences were included in an early release covering about 700 HLA-typed donors. On average, 235,054 unique TCR beta nucleotide sequences were sequenced per donor among 398 genotyped donors of the cohort, with 15% to 20% of those sequences being non-productive. In a later analysis, previously published TCR beta repertoires from roughly 710 donors were re-analyzed and high-resolution HLA genotyping was added so that TCR occurrence patterns could be studied. Roughly 5 DR-DQ haplotypes were treated as single units for association and clustering because of strong linkage in the cohort. Genome-wide SNP genotypes for about 60% of the roughly 700 donors were used in a later genetic analysis, which treated that subset as a discovery cohort. To predict cytomegalovirus infection status, the study brought together high-throughput TCR immunosequencing, statistical association of individual TCRs with disease status, and machine learning. The aim of the study was to test whether cataloging public T cell receptors could identify signatures of past pathogen exposure. HLA typing covered class I and class II loci at four-digit resolution. The study profiled the T cell repertoires of around 700 subjects by immunosequencing and related them to cytomegalovirus serostatus. The genetic ancestry cluster associated with self-reported Caucasian donors included 81% of the roughly 360 genotyped donors. In addition to the first cohort of around 670 subjects, a separate validation cohort of approximately 120 different subjects was used. Donor age, sex, ethnicity and CMV serostatus were compiled together with the repertoire data. All discovery cohort repertoires had been generated using a single sequencing platform. The research as a whole found: Strong co-occurrence of HLA alleles, especially DR and DQ, made assigning TCR associations to individual alleles difficult. Linkage disequilibrium might explain the correlated functional status among segregating V segments, but an unknown experimental factor could not be ruled out. Broadly in line with IMGT annotations, most TCR beta V segments showed up in productive rearrangements about 87% or about 30% of the time in an earlier analysis of about 500 of the donors. A few of the identified cytomegalovirus-associated TCR beta chains were confirmed in vitro to be specific for cytomegalovirus antigens. The cohort was sequenced for TCR beta chains only, and without alpha or paired-chain data the features that could be detected were limited. A later analysis found that HLA-associated TCR beta chains were more clonally expanded and had lower generation probabilities than equally common non-associated chains. Because HLA typing was missing for some donors at each locus, association tests included only the typed subset. The presence/absence analyses assumed that sequencing depth was roughly uniform across donors, and that assumption may not be true. The authors suggested that the approach could potentially be extended to other disease states and immunological phenotypes. A total of roughly 160 TCR beta chains were listed by the study as associated with cytomegalovirus. The earlier analysis of 587 of the donors excluded roughly 17 rarely observed V segments, including chromosome 9 orphons, because counts were too low. In a later analysis, most CMV-associated TCR beta chains were found to appear HLA-restricted, with HLA associations seemingly driven largely by CMV exposure. Most TCR sequences were seen in very few donors, while some public TCRs were found in many individuals. A later genetic analysis reported fewer N-insertions in productive TCRs among donors in an Asian-associated ancestry cluster than the roughly 620-donor mean. A later analysis reported that several top co-occurrence clusters appeared linked to parvovirus B19, influenza, CMV and Epstein-Barr virus. Some IMGT-functional V segments, including TRBV6-2 and TRBV6-3, could not be distinguished by the 87-base-pair reads and were therefore excluded. A later genetic analysis associated a missense DCLRE1C variant with V-gene and J-gene trimming of TCR beta chains, and an independent cohort replicated the association. A cluster of highly shared sequence variants was judged likely to be a technical artifact of the sequencing pipeline. The classifier was reported to diagnose cytomegalovirus status with high specificity and sensitivity in both the original cohort and the validation cohort. In a later analysis, TCR association rates were found to vary across HLA loci, with the most associated TCRs seen for DRB1 alleles and the fewest for HLA-C alleles. The only immune exposure information available for the cohort was CMV serostatus. At a false discovery rate of 0.05, a later analysis linked under 20,000 TCR beta sequences to specific HLA alleles. A further reported finding was that TCR beta sequences accurately predicted the HLA-A and HLA-B alleles for most subjects in the first cohort.

The cohort was made up of about 670 healthy bone marrow donors. At the time of sampling, all cohort members were nominally healthy, though unrecorded immune exposures were likely present. The donor tested CMV seropositive, placing the donor among the 250 to 350 seropositive members of the cohort. A peripheral blood sample was collected from each donor, and TCR beta sequencing was performed on peripheral blood mononuclear cells. Genomic DNA was extracted from the blood cell samples with the Qiagen DNeasy Blood Extraction Kit. Library preparation used the immunoSEQ multiplex PCR assay. For the multiplex PCR, a mixture combining 60 forward primers for TCR Vbeta segments and 13 reverse primers for TCR Jbeta segments was used. The CDR3 region of rearranged TCR beta genes was amplified from genomic DNA by a multiplex PCR assay. The amplified TCR beta libraries were sequenced on the Illumina HiSeq System as 87-base-pair reads. As for the original processing: A later analysis counted some 80 million unique TCR beta chains across the 500 to 850 repertoires, and 9.5 million to 11 million of these chains were shared by at least two donors. A nearest-neighbor algorithm error-corrected the raw reads and collapsed the reads into unique sequences, merging closely related sequences to remove PCR and sequencing errors. CDR3 sequences were aligned to IMGT reference sequences to assign V, D and J gene segments. Each retained sequence needed at least a six-nucleotide match to both a V gene segment and a J gene segment. Rearrangements were called productive when the CDR3 lacked stop codons and stayed in frame with V and J; all others were non-productive. CDR3 was defined according to IMGT convention as the region running from the second conserved V-encoded cysteine to the conserved J-encoded phenylalanine. Sequences without an unambiguous match to a single V gene segment were excluded from the earlier analysis of about 600 of the donors. An earlier analysis of fewer than 750 of the donors called V segments functional above 56.7% productive rearrangements and segregating when the between-donor standard deviation exceeded 5%. A statistical classification framework was built to diagnose cytomegalovirus status from the catalog of TCR beta chain sequences. In a later analysis, V and J genes were assigned by comparing TCR nucleotide sequences against IMGT/GENE-DB human TR gene sequences. The TCRdist pipeline was used in a later analysis to assign CDR3 sequences and most-parsimonious VDJ recombination scenarios. A later analysis defined each TCR beta chain by its CDR3 amino acid sequence plus V-gene family, and excluded reads lacking a unique V-gene family. In a later analysis, 550 to 650 highly shared, low-generation-probability nucleotide sequences were removed to address suspected cross-contamination and a sequencing artifact. For each public chain, a later analysis derived a clonal expansion index from normalized ranks of inferred template counts within each repertoire. In a later analysis, generation probabilities were computed using a VDJ recombination model fitted to out-of-frame rearrangements, and the results were checked against IGoR. Hypergeometric tests were used in a later analysis to score TCR-TCR, TCR-HLA and TCR-CMV co-occurrence, with a repertoire-size bias correction applied to the TCR pairs. A later analysis estimated false discovery rates by permuting HLA or CMV assignments 20 times. A later analysis grouped co-occurring TCRs with DBSCAN, adding TCRdist sequence similarity when clustering within HLA-allele-positive subsets. Repertoires with fewer than 30,000 or more than 120,000 public chains, plus five repertoires with anomalous nucleotide sharing, were excluded from co-occurrence clustering. Held by TCRdb, this immuneACCESS table contains in-frame sequences only and omits some clones. Under half of the omission traces to an unresolved V gene where checked; the cause of the rest is unknown. V and J calls and clone size come straight from that table; D and trimming were deduced from the DNA. The sample table lists approximately 79,000 clones, around 81% of them with a count of one. The ten largest clones take up around 5.1% of the sample.

The chain couples TRBV28 to TRBJ2-7, with 9 bases in between that match TRBD1. The sequenced sample was PBMCs. This TCR derives from a male donor in good health and CMV-seropositive. The CDR3: CASSSRQGDAYEQYF. The DNA sequence follows: TGTGCCAGCAGTTCGAGACAGGGGGACGCCTACGAGCAGTACTTC.